Each of the 32 T cell receptor beta chains below was sequenced from the same sample in a study of blood T cell repertoires in COVID-19. Using immunoSEQ multiplex PCR, the repertoire was profiled, and TCRdb retains in-frame clones only, with some absent. The sample has more than 120,000 clones; about 92% are singletons. The sample consisted of peripheral blood. These TCRs come from a human donor in a cohort sampled during active COVID-19.

The table lists this clone with many counts. This chain connects TRBV6-6 to TRBJ2-7; D not resolved. The CDR3 is made up of 14 amino acids. V lost 2 bases and J 0 bases, leaving 8 bases between the germline ends. CDR1 MNHNY and CDR2 SVGAGI come from the germline V gene (reference sequence). The CDR3 DNA reads as TGTGCCAGCAGTTACGTCTCTAGCTCCTACGAGCAGTACTTC. Translating gives CASSYVSSSYEQYF.

Only one count was recorded for this clone. V and J are TRBV20-1 and TRBJ1-2, with D tentatively TRBD1 (5 bases). V gave up 0 bases and J gave up 6 bases, with 5 bases separating them. The CDR3 sequence is 11 residues long. Germline CDR1 and CDR2: DFQATT and SNEGSKA (reference sequence). This chain's CDR3 is CSAREQDGYTF. The CDR3 bases are TGCAGTGCTAGAGAACAGGATGGCTACACCTTC.

This rearrangement joins TRBV2 to TRBJ2-3, with TRBD2 matching over 11 bases. The junction had 6 bases not matched to a gene; V was cut back by 2 bases and J by 2 bases. The CDR3 is 17 residues long. The germline CDR1 and CDR2 sequences are SNHLY and FYNNEI. The CDR3 bases are TGTGCCAGCAGTGAATTTAGCGGGGGGGGTTACACAGATACGCAGTATTTT. Amino acid sequence: CASSEFSGGGYTDTQYF.

This sequence joins TRBV18 and TRBJ2-7, with D possibly being TRBD1 (6 bases). Trimming took 1 base from V and 0 from J, leaving 13 bases between them. The CDR3 is made up of 16 amino acids. Germline lookup yields CDR1 KGHSH and CDR2 LQKENI. The CDR3 nucleotides are TGTGCCAGCTCACCACGGCGGCAGGGGAGCTCCTACGAGCAGTACTTC. This sequence encodes CASSPRRQGSSYEQYF. The full variable domain, with the rest looked up from reference TRBV18 and TRBJ2-7, is NAGVMQNPRHLVRRRGQEARLRCSPMKGHSHVYWYRQLPEEGLKFMVYLQKENIIDESGMPKERFSAEFPKEGPSILRIQQVVRGDSAAYFCASSPRRQGSSYEQYFGPGTRLTVT.

The rearrangement links TRBV10-2 to TRBJ1-2; 7 bases line up with TRBD1. From germline, CDR1 is WSHSY and CDR2 SAAADI. V lost 5 bases, J lost 4 bases, and 10 bases stayed unmatched. The CDR3 length is 15 residues. The CDR3 region has the DNA TGCGCCAGCAGTCCCGGGACAGCTATCGCCTATGGCTACACCTTC. The encoded protein is CASSPGTAIAYGYTF.

The rearrangement joins TRBV3-1 (or the pseudogene TRBV3-2) to TRBJ1-1, with D tentatively TRBD1 (5 bases). The CDR3 has 15 residues. Germline V gene lookup returns CDR1 LGHDT and CDR2 YNNKEL (reference sequence). Trimming took 1 base from V and 1 from J, leaving 10 bases between them. The CDR3 DNA is TGTGCCAGCAGCCAAGGAGTAGACAGGAACACTGAAGCTTTCTTT. It yields the protein CASSQGVDRNTEAFF.

The gene calls are TRBV6-1 and TRBJ1-5, with D possibly being TRBD1 (5 bases). The CDR3 is 18 residues long. Germline CDR1 and CDR2: MNHNS and SASEGT. V was shortened by 3 bases and J by 0 bases, with 18 bases between the two germline ends. This CDR3 reads CASSDRRGTDFSNQPQHF. CDR3 DNA sequence: TGTGCCAGCAGTGACCGACGCGGGACGGACTTTAGCAATCAGCCCCAGCATTTT.

The chain is built from TRBV6-5 and TRBJ2-1; 11 nucleotides agree with TRBD2. This CDR3 comprises 15 residues. The V segment lost 5 bases and the J segment 7 bases; nucleotides outside the gene matches: 7. Germline V gene data show CDR1 as MNHEY and CDR2 as SVGAGI. The CDR3 DNA reads as TGTGCCAGCAGTCGCGTTAGCGGGGGGGGGAATGAGCAGTTCTTC. It is translated as CASSRVSGGGNEQFF.

V is TRBV10-1 and J is TRBJ1-3; D remains unclear. Trimming left V 4 bases short and J 2 bases short, with 9 bases between. Germline CDR1 reads WNHNN; CDR2 reads SYGVQD (reference sequence). The CDR3 totals 14 residues. CDR3 coding DNA: TGCGCCAGCAGTGGCGTATCCACTGGAAACACCATATATTTT. As protein: CASSGVSTGNTIYF.

The chain combines TRBV28 with TRBJ1-1; 8 positions agree with TRBD1. Germline loops: CDR1 MDHEN, CDR2 SYDVKM. The CDR3 is made up of 13 amino acids. The trim removed 4 bases at V and 4 bases at J, leaving 2 bases unmatched. The CDR3 nucleotides read TGTGCCAGCAGTTCAGGGGGCGTCACTGAAGCTTTCTTT. Translation: CASSSGGVTEAFF.

The chain joins TRBV7-9 to TRBJ2-5; 10 bases are a match to TRBD2. CDR3 length equals 16 residues. V lost 2 bases, J lost 5 bases, and 8 bases stayed unmatched. In germline, CDR1 is SEHNR, CDR2 FQNEAQ (reference sequence). The CDR3 nucleotides are TGTGCCAGCAGCTTACCTAGCGGGGGCACGGGGGAGACCCAGTACTTC. This translates into CASSLPSGGTGETQYF.

J is TRBJ2-5 and V is TRBV3-1 (or the pseudogene TRBV3-2); D perhaps matches TRBD1 (6 bases). Germline CDR1 reads LGHDT; CDR2 reads YNNKEL (reference sequence). The V end was cut by 0 bases, the J end by 4 bases, with 18 bases between. This CDR3 spans 17 amino acids. The CDR3 loop reads CASSQDPTGISRETQYF. For the CDR3, the DNA is TGTGCCAGCAGCCAAGATCCTACAGGGATCTCGAGAGAGACCCAGTACTTC.

In nucleotides, the CDR3 is TGTGCCAGCAGTCCCCCGGGACAGCTTTTCTACGAGCAGTACTTC. Its translation: CASSPPGQLFYEQYF. The V gene is TRBV27, the J gene TRBJ2-7; 7 positions match TRBD1. The CDR3 runs 15 residues. V trimming: 5 bases; J trimming: 3 bases; junction bases outside the gene matches: 10. Per the germline V gene, CDR1 is MNHEY and CDR2 is SMNVEV (reference sequence).

This rearrangement joins TRBV28 to TRBJ1-1; 10 nucleotides agree with TRBD1. CDR1 MDHEN and CDR2 SYDVKM come from the germline V gene. This CDR3 contains 15 residues. With 4 bases clipped from V and 5 bases from J, the junction kept 7 bases outside the gene matches. CDR3 sequence reads: CASSSPGQGETEAFF. CDR3 DNA: TGTGCCAGCAGTTCACCCGGACAGGGGGAAACTGAAGCTTTCTTT.

The rearrangement links TRBV6-5 to TRBJ1-5, with D uncertain. The germline V gene encodes CDR1 MNHEY and CDR2 SVGAGI. V was cut by 6 bases and J by 4 bases, with 13 bases left in between. This CDR3 is built from 14 residues. The CDR3 loop is CASRDSIINQPQHF. The CDR3 DNA reads as TGTGCCAGCAGGGACTCAATTATTAATCAGCCCCAGCATTTT.

V and J are TRBV18 and TRBJ1-1; 7 nucleotides match TRBD1. Germline CDR1 reads KGHSH; CDR2 reads LQKENI. The CDR3 consists of 16 residues. With 0 bases clipped from V and 1 base from J, the junction kept 5 bases outside the gene matches. CDR3 nucleotide sequence: TGTGCCAGCTCACCACCGAAGGGGGCGGGGAACACTGAAGCTTTCTTT. It encodes CASSPPKGAGNTEAFF.

The chain joins TRBV6-5 to TRBJ2-3, with TRBD2 matching over 9 bases. In germline, CDR1 is MNHEY, CDR2 SVGAGI. Trimming at V came to 6 bases and at J to 2 bases, leaving 6 bases not matched to a gene. The CDR3 consists of 15 residues. This CDR3 reads CASSRTSGHTDTQYF. CDR3 sequence (DNA): TGTGCCAGCAGCAGAACTAGCGGGCACACAGATACGCAGTATTTT.

CDR3: CASSTTTGIYGYTF. CDR3 nucleotides: TGTGCCAGTAGTACCACGACAGGGATCTATGGCTACACCTTC. The rearrangement links TRBV19 to TRBJ1-2, with 7 bases aligning to TRBD1. Trimming cost V 4 bases and J 4 bases; bases outside gene matches: 6. Looked up from germline, CDR1 is LNHDA and CDR2 is SQIVND (reference sequence). CDR3 size: 14 residues.

This clone was counted a few times. The rearrangement uses TRBV7-3 and TRBJ2-7; 9 positions match TRBD1. Looked up from germline, CDR1 is SGHTA and CDR2 is FQGTGA. The CDR3 consists of 15 residues. The V gene end was trimmed by 3 bases and the J gene end by 4 bases; junction bases not matched to a gene: 7. The CDR3 loop is CASSLGQGTGYEQYF. The DNA for the CDR3 is TGTGCCAGCAGCTTGGGACAGGGCACGGGTTACGAGCAGTACTTC.

The rearrangement uses TRBV2 and TRBJ1-4; D unresolved. The ends were cut back, 5 bases at V and 2 bases at J, with 9 bases in the middle. The CDR3 consists of 14 residues. From germline, CDR1 is SNHLY and CDR2 FYNNEI. CDR3 region: CASSPPVTNEKLFF. The CDR3 coding sequence is TGTGCCAGCAGTCCGCCGGTCACTAATGAAAAACTGTTTTTT. The full variable domain, completed using reference TRBV2 and TRBJ1-4, is EPEVTQTPSHQVTQMGQEVILRCVPISNHLYFYWYRQILGQKVEFLVSFYNNEISEKSEIFDDQFSVERPDGSNFTLKIRSTKLEDSAMYFCASSPPVTNEKLFFGSGTQLSVL.

This chain links TRBV3-1 (or the pseudogene TRBV3-2) with TRBJ2-3; no clear D gene. V was cut by 2 bases and J by 2 bases, with 8 bases left in between. Germline-derived CDR1 and CDR2 are LGHDT and YNNKEL (reference sequence). The length of the CDR3 is 14 residues. The CDR3 DNA is TGTGCCAGCAGCCAACGCACTAACACAGATACGCAGTATTTT. It encodes CASSQRTNTDTQYF.

The chain links TRBV25-1 to TRBJ1-1; D is undetermined. Germline V gives CDR1 MGHDK, CDR2 SYGVNS. Trimming shortened V by 8 bases and J by 4 bases, and 8 bases separated the two germline ends. The CDR3 has 11 amino acids. CDR3 protein: CASQFFTEAFF. CDR3 nucleotides: TGTGCCAGCCAGTTTTTCACTGAAGCTTTCTTT.

This clone occurred once. The chain is built from TRBV5-1 and TRBJ2-7; TRBD1 matches at 8 bases. The CDR3 spans 14 residues. CDR1 SGHRS and CDR2 YFSETQ come from the germline V gene. J gave up 2 bases and V 4 bases, and 5 bases lay outside the gene matches. The CDR3, as DNA: TGCGCCAGCAGCGAGACAGGGGCCCCCTACGAGCAGTACTTC. It yields the protein CASSETGAPYEQYF.

V and J are TRBV6-1 and TRBJ1-5; D not certain. The germline V gene encodes CDR1 MNHNS and CDR2 SASEGT. The CDR3 spans 14 residues. The V gene lost 3 bases and the J gene lost 3 bases, with 9 bases spanning the gap. CDR3 sequence reads: CASSEISVNQPQHF. The CDR3 nucleotides read TGTGCCAGCAGTGAGATCAGCGTCAATCAGCCCCAGCATTTT.

The CDR3 spells CASSPGVGEQYF. The CDR3 nucleotides read TGTGCCAGCAGCCCAGGGGTAGGGGAGCAGTACTTC. This chain connects TRBV9 to TRBJ2-7; maybe TRBD1 (6 bases). The CDR3 totals 12 residues. The germline CDR1 and CDR2 sequences are SGDLS and YYNGEE. With 4 bases removed from V and 7 bases from J, the gap between germline ends came to 12 bases.

This clone was detected only once. The chain combines TRBV5-1 with TRBJ2-2; 12 bases are shared with TRBD2. Germline assignment: CDR1 SGHRS and CDR2 YFSETQ. This CDR3 spans 18 amino acids. Germline trimming cut 4 bases from V and 6 bases from J; bases unmatched to any gene: 13. CDR3 nucleotides: TGCGCCAGCAGCCCCCCCCTTTTTTCTAGCGGGGGGGCCGGGGAGCTGTTTTTT. Protein: CASSPPLFSSGGAGELFF.

This chain uses TRBV5-1 with TRBJ2-2; 9 nucleotides align to TRBD1. Germline CDR1 and CDR2: SGHRS and YFSETQ. J lost 8 bases, V lost 3 bases, and 5 bases had no gene match. The CDR3 contains 14 residues. The CDR3 sequence is CASSWGQGSGELFF. The CDR3 nucleotides are TGCGCCAGCAGCTGGGGACAGGGAAGTGGGGAGCTGTTTTTT.

The CDR3 DNA reads as TGTGCCAGTTCGTTCGGGCAGGGGGTGTTAACTAATGAAAAACTGTTTTTT. This gives the protein CASSFGQGVLTNEKLFF. The rearrangement links TRBV19 to TRBJ1-4; 7 nucleotides line up with TRBD1. CDR1 and CDR2 (germline): LNHDA, SQIVND (reference sequence). This CDR3 comprises 17 residues. J gave up 1 base and V 8 bases, and 13 bases lay outside the gene matches.

The CDR3 region is CASTSRGGDYEQYF. The CDR3 DNA is TGCGCCAGCACCTCCCGGGGGGGGGACTACGAGCAGTACTTC. The V call is TRBV5-1, the J call TRBJ2-7; TRBD2 aligns across 8 bases. The CDR3 covers 14 residues. V lost 6 bases to trimming and J lost 3 bases; unmatched junction nucleotides: 8. The germline CDR1 and CDR2 sequences are SGHRS and YFSETQ.

V gene TRBV9 combines with J gene TRBJ1-2; 8 bases align to TRBD1. V was clipped by 2 bases and J by 6 bases; unmatched bases: 6. CDR1 and CDR2 from the germline V gene are SGDLS and YYNGEE. This CDR3 is built from 14 residues. CDR3 region: CASSVRNRGDGYTF. CDR3 sequence (DNA): TGTGCCAGCAGCGTTAGGAACAGGGGGGATGGCTACACCTTC.

V and J are TRBV3-1 (or the pseudogene TRBV3-2) and TRBJ2-5, with 9 nucleotides matching TRBD2. The germline gives CDR1 LGHDT, CDR2 YNNKEL (reference sequence). J gave up 2 bases and V 1 base, and 11 bases lay outside the gene matches. The CDR3 is made up of 18 amino acids. The CDR3 nucleotides are TGTGCCAGCAGCCAAGTCGGGAAGGCTAGCGGGGCTCAAGAGACCCAGTACTTC. Its protein is CASSQVGKASGAQETQYF.

The chain joins TRBV5-1 to TRBJ2-5; 8 nucleotides line up with TRBD1. The CDR3 length is 15 residues. Germline assignment: CDR1 SGHRS and CDR2 YFSETQ. Germline trimming cut 4 bases from V and 1 base from J; bases unmatched to any gene: 6. The CDR3, as DNA: TGCGCCAGCAGCAGGACAGGGCGAACCCAAGAGACCCAGTACTTC. It yields the protein CASSRTGRTQETQYF.